This T cell receptor beta chain originates from a study of blood T cells in healthy people across ages. Total RNA, at least 5 micrograms per sample, was extracted from PBMCs. The study, taken as a whole, reports: Diversity of TCR beta correlated strongly with naive T cell percentage. As age increased, TCR beta diversity per million T cells fell in a roughly linear fashion.

In regard to this clonotype: The antigen is undetermined.

A second about 6 to 12 cycle PCR used barcoded and J-beta primers. TCRdb fed the 5' RACE reads into MiXCR, producing one record per CDR3 protein. Of about a million distinct CDR3 sequences detected, approximately 38% appear once; the ten largest clones hold around 12%. CDR3 length: 15 residues. V lost 4 bases, J lost 4 bases, and 9 bases stayed unmatched. Germline V gene data show CDR1 as LGHNA and CDR2 as YNFKEQ. The sample consisted of blood. The source of this sequence is a man aged 18 to 35 in good health. The chain couples TRBV4-2 to TRBJ1-1, with 7 bases lining up with TRBD1. The CDR3 sequence is CASSLAGQEFTEAFF. DNA for the CDR3: TGTGCCAGCAGCCTCGCTGGACAGGAGTTCACTGAAGCTTTCTTT.